This T cell receptor (beta chain) was observed in a study of metastatic and nonmetastatic thyroid tumors. Study at large: Blood and tumor or nodule tissue repertoires from malignant and benign thyroid patients were compared. Study-wide results and limits: It was reported that TCR beta diversity was significantly higher in malignant thyroid tumors than benign nodules, in blood and tumor.

This clone was counted at least ten times. Antigen unknown. Among the patients, none had received any treatment before thyroid surgery. Original data processing: Clinicopathological groups supplied CDR3 differences that were used to build a distant-metastasis classifier for papillary thyroid cancer. TCRdb re-called the PCR reads via MiXCR. TCRdb's processing, not the authors' own work, is the source of the V and J calls. The sample carries more than 70,000 clones, 8.6% recorded once. The CDR3 spans 16 residues. Germline CDR1 is MNHEY and CDR2 is SVGAGI. V lost 2 bases to trimming and J lost 1 base, with 12 bases between them.

This sequence joins TRBV6-5 and TRBJ1-5, with D maybe TRBD1 (5 bases). The clonotype comes from a female donor with papillary thyroid cancer or a benign thyroid nodule (not recorded which). Some clones in this sample may be carry-over from other donors' samples. The sequencing sample was made of blood. The CDR3 nucleotides read TGTGCCAGCAGTTACCCCGAGGGGTCCAGCAATCAGCCCCAGCATTTT. Encoded protein: CASSYPEGSSNQPQHF.